This T cell receptor beta chain came from a study of blood T cell repertoires in COVID-19. Study information: There were acute and convalescent COVID-19 samples, and they came from the United States, Italy and Spain. Nucleic acid was either cDNA or gDNA, and it came from T cells, B-cell-depleted T cells, or PBMCs.

The study assigned cohorts using participant-reported clinical history. Produced via immunoSEQ multiplex PCR; TCRdb's table is partial and in-frame only. Of 200,000 to 300,000 clones in the sample, approximately 90% were seen once. The CDR3 totals 16 residues. Germline lookup yields CDR1 SGHRS and CDR2 YFSETQ. The germline V and J ends were trimmed by 4 bases and 0 bases, with 14 bases remaining between them. The TCR originated in a woman aged 25-40 years who had recovered from COVID-19. The sample was PBMCs or T cells enriched from blood (not recorded which). This chain links TRBV5-1 with TRBJ2-1; tentatively, D is TRBD2 (5 bases). CDR3 in DNA: TGCGCCAGCAGCCTTGAAGCGGTGAGCTCCTACAATGAGCAGTTCTTC. This sequence encodes CASSLEAVSSYNEQFF.